This section outlines one TCR beta chain sequence together with its context. Its specificity is not known. Per germline, CDR1 KGHSH and CDR2 LQKENI. The CDR3 length is 13 residues. The V and J ends lost 10 bases and 5 bases, in that order; junction bases with no gene match: 8. Via MiXCR, TCRdb re-called the 5' RACE reads, giving one row per CDR3 protein. The table lists about 520,000 distinct CDR3 sequences, 22% of them singletons. These data originate in a study of identical twins. Study-level points and caveats: Within cord blood, abundant beta clonotypes carried fewer insertions, but memory repertoires showed no such trend.

These same records also appear under a second study, on T cells expressing NK-cell markers.

The origin of this receptor is a woman aged 18-30 years in good health. V is TRBV18 and J is TRBJ2-1; 7 bases are a match to TRBD2. Sequenced sample: CD4+ T cells sorted from blood. Written as DNA, the CDR3 is TGTGCCAACGGCGGGGGTCGCAACAATGAGCAGTTCTTC. This codes for CANGGGRNNEQFF.